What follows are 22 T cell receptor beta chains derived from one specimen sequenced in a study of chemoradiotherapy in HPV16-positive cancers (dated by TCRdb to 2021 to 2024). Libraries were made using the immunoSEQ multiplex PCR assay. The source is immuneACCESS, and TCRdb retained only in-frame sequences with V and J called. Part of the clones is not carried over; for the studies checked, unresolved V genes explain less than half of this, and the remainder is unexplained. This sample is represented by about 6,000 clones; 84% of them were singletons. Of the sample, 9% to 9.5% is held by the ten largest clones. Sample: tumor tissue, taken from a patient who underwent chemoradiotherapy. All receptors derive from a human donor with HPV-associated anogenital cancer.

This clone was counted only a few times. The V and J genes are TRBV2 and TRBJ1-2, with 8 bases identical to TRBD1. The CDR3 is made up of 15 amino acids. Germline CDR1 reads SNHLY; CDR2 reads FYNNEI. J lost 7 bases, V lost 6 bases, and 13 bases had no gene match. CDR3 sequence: CASRGIDRGQSGYTF. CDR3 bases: TGTGCCAGCAGGGGAATAGACAGGGGACAGAGTGGCTACACCTTC.

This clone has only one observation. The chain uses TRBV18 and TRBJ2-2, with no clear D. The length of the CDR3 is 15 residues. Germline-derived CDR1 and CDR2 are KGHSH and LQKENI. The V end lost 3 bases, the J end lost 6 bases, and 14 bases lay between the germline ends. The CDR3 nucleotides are TGTGCCAGCTCACCTTTGTCCATCACCGCCGGGGAGCTGTTTTTT. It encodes CASSPLSITAGELFF. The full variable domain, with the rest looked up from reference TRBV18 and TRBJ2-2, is NAGVMQNPRHLVRRRGQEARLRCSPMKGHSHVYWYRQLPEEGLKFMVYLQKENIIDESGMPKERFSAEFPKEGPSILRIQQVVRGDSAAYFCASSPLSITAGELFFGEGSRLTVL.

This chain's CDR3 is CASSHGGRITYNSPLHF. DNA for the CDR3: TGTGCCAGCAGCCATGGGGGGAGAATTACCTATAATTCACCCCTCCACTTT. The V call is TRBV7-9, the J call TRBJ1-6; perhaps TRBD1 as D (5 bases). Germline CDR1 is SEHNR and CDR2 is FQNEAQ (reference sequence). Trimming left V 5 bases short and J 2 bases short, with 16 bases between. The CDR3 covers 17 residues.

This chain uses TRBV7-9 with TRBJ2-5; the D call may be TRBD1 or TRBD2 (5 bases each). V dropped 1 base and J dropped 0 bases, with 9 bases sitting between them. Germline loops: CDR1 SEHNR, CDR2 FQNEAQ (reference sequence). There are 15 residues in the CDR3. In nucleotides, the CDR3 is TGTGCCAGCAGCTTAGGGGGGTCGTACCAAGAGACCCAGTACTTC. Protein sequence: CASSLGGSYQETQYF.

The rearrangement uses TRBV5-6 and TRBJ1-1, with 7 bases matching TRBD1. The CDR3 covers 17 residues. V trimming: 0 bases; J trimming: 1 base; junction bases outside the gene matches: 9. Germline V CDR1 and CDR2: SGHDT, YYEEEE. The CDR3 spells CASSLGQGFPPNTEAFF. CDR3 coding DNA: TGTGCCAGCAGCTTGGGACAGGGTTTCCCCCCGAACACTGAAGCTTTCTTT.

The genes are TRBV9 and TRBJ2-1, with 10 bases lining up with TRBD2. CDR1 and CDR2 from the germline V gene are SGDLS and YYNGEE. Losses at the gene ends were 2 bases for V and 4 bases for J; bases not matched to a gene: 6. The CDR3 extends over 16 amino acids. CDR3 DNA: TGTGCCAGCAGCGTGTCAACTAGCGGGGTATACAATGAGCAGTTCTTC. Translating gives CASSVSTSGVYNEQFF.

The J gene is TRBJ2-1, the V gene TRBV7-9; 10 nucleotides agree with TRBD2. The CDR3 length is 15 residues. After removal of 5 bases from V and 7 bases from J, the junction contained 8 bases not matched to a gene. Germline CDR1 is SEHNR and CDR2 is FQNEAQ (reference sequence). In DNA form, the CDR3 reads TGTGCCAGCAGCACCCCGGGACTAGCGCTAAATGAGCAGTTCTTC. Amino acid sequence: CASSTPGLALNEQFF.

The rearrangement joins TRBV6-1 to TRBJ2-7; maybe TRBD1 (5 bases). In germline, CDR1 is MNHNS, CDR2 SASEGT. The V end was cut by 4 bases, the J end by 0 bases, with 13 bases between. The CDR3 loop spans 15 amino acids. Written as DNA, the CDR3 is TGTGCCAGCAGTGGAGTTCAGGGTACCTCCTACGAGCAGTACTTC. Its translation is CASSGVQGTSYEQYF.

The DNA for the CDR3 is TGTGCCAGCAGTTCCCGCAGGGGGCCAACTGAAGCTTTCTTT. Its protein is CASSSRRGPTEAFF. V and J are TRBV6-6 and TRBJ1-1, with TRBD1 matching over 8 bases. The junction had 6 bases not matched to a gene; V was cut back by 4 bases and J by 5 bases. This CDR3 region has 14 residues. In germline, CDR1 is MNHNY, CDR2 SVGAGI (reference sequence).

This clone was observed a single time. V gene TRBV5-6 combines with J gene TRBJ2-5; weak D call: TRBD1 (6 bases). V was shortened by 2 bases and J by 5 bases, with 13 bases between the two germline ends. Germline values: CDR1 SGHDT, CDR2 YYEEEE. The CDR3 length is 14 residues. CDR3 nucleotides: TGTGCCAGCAGCTTTACAGGGTTCGGGGAGACCCAGTACTTC. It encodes CASSFTGFGETQYF.

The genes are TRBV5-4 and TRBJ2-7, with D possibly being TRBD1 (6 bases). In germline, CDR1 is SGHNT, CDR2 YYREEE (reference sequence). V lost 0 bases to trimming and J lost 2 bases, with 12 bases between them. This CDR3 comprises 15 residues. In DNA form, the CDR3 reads TGTGCCAGCAGCTTGGGCAGGGGTCCAGCCTACGAGCAGTACTTC. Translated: CASSLGRGPAYEQYF.

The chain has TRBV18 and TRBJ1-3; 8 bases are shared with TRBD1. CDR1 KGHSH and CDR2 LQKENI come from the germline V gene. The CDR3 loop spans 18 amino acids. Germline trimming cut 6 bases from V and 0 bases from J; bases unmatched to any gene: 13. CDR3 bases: TGTGCCAGCTCGACACTCGGACAGGGTGATTACTCTGGAAACACCATATATTTT. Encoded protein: CASSTLGQGDYSGNTIYF.

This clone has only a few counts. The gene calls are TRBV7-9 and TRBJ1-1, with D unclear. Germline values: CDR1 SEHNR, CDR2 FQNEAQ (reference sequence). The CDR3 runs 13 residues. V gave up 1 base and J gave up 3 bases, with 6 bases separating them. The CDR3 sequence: CASSLELYTEAFF. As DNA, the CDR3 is TGTGCCAGCAGCTTAGAACTTTACACTGAAGCTTTCTTT.

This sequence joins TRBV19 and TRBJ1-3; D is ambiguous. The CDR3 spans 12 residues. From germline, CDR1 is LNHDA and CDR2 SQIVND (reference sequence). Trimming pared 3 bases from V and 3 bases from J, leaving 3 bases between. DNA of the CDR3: TGTGCCAGTAGTATCCTTGGAAACACCATATATTTT. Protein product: CASSILGNTIYF.

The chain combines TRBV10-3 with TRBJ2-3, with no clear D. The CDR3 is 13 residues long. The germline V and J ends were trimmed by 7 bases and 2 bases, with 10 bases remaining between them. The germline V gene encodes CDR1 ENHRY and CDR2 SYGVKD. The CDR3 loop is CAITDGVTDTQYF. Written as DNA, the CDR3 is TGTGCCATCACCGATGGGGTCACAGATACGCAGTATTTT.

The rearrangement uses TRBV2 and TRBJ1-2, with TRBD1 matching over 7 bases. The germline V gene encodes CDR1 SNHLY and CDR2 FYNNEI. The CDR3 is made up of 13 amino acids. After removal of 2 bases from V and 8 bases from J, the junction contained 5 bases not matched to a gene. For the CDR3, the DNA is TGTGCCAGCAGTGAAATCGACAGGGTCGGCTACACCTTC. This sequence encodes CASSEIDRVGYTF.

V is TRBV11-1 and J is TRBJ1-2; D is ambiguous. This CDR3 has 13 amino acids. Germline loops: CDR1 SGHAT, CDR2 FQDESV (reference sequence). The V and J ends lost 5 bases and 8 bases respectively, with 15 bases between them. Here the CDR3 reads CASSQVTEGGYTF. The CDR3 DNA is TGTGCCAGCAGCCAGGTTACGGAGGGAGGCTACACCTTC.

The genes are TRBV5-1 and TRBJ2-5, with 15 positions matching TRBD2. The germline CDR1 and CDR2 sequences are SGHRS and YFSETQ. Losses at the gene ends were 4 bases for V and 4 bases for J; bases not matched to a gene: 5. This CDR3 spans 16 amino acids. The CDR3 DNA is TGCGCCAGCAGCCCTGGGACTAGCGGGGGGATAGAGACCCAGTACTTC. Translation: CASSPGTSGGIETQYF.

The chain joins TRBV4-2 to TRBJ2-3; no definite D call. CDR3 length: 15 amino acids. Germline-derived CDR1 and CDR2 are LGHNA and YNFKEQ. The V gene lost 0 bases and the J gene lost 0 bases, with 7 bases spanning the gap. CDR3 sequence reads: CASSQDWPSTDTQYF. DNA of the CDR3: TGTGCCAGCAGCCAAGATTGGCCTAGCACAGATACGCAGTATTTT.

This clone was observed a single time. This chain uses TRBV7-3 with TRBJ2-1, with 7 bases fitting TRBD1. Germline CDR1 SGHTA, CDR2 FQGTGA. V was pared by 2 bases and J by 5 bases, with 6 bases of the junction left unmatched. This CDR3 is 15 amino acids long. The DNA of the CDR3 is TGTGCCAGCAGCTTAGGTACAGGGGCGAACAATGAGCAGTTCTTC. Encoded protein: CASSLGTGANNEQFF.

The CDR3 DNA reads TGTGCCAGCAGCTTTGGACGGAACCAAGAGACCCAGTACTTC. It encodes CASSFGRNQETQYF. The chain couples TRBV11-2 to TRBJ2-5; no clear D gene. V dropped 3 bases and J dropped 0 bases, with 8 bases sitting between them. This CDR3 contains 14 residues. Per the germline V gene, CDR1 is SGHAT and CDR2 is FQNNGV.

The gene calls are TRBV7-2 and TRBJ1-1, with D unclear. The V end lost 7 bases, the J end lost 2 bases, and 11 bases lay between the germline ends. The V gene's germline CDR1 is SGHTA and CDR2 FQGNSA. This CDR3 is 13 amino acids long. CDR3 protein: CASTRSTNTEAFF. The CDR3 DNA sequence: TGTGCCAGCACCCGTTCAACCAACACTGAAGCTTTCTTT.